This T cell receptor beta chain was sequenced during a study of blood T cell repertoires in COVID-19. Trimming cost V 9 bases and J 4 bases; bases outside gene matches: 8. The CDR3 runs 13 residues. Sequencing used immunoSEQ multiplex PCR; TCRdb keeps in-frame clones, though not all of them. The sample contains 200,000 to 300,000 clones, approximately 89% of which appear only once. Each participant's cohort was designated according to participant-reported clinical history. The source material was PBMCs or T cells enriched from blood (not recorded which). The source is a young woman who had recovered from COVID-19. V is TRBV12-3 or TRBV12-4 and J is TRBJ2-7; TRBD1 matches at 8 bases. This chain's CDR3 is CASRHGQGYEQYF. The DNA for the CDR3 is TGTGCCAGTCGGCACGGACAGGGTTACGAGCAGTACTTC.